Below, 22 T cell receptor beta chains from the same sample are listed, as sequenced in a study of blood T cells in healthy people across ages (dated by TCRdb to the mid-2010s). The library relied on 5' RACE. The data were produced on an Illumina HiSeq 2500. A second PCR of about 6 to 11 cycles was run with a J-beta primer mix and a sample-barcoded 5' primer. TCRdb reprocessing: public reads trimmed at Q25 with fastp, clones called with MiXCR, in-frame beta chains kept. For every CDR3 protein sequence, its rows merge into one entry that carries the most common genes and DNA. This sample comprises some 1,500,000 distinct CDR3 sequences, less than 45% of them detected only once. The top ten hold under 5% of the sample. Sequencing was carried out using blood. The origin of the receptors is a woman younger than 30 in good health.

The V and J genes are TRBV9 and TRBJ2-1; TRBD2 matches 7 bases. Germline CDR1 is SGDLS and CDR2 is YYNGEE. Trimming took 3 bases from V and 4 from J; bases not matched to a gene: 7. The CDR3 runs to 15 residues. The DNA for the CDR3 is TGTGCCAGCAGCGATGGGAGGGCCATTTACAATGAGCAGTTCTTC. This sequence encodes CASSDGRAIYNEQFF. Supplemented by reference TRBV9 and TRBJ2-1, the full variable domain reads DSGVTQTPKHLITATGQRVTLRCSPRSGDLSVYWYQQSLDQGLQFLIQYYNGEERAKGNILERFSAQQFPDLHSELNLSSLELGDSALYFCASSDGRAIYNEQFFGPGTRLTVL.

The V and J genes are TRBV12-3 or TRBV12-4 and TRBJ2-3; 10 bases align to TRBD2. The CDR3 runs to 16 residues. Germline trimming cut 7 bases from V and 6 bases from J; bases unmatched to any gene: 13. In nucleotides, the CDR3 is TGTGCCAGCATCCTACTCCTAGCGGGAGCAAGGGATACGCAGTATTTT. This gives the protein CASILLLAGARDTQYF.

This clonotype was counted between two and nine times. The rearrangement uses TRBV18 and TRBJ2-7; TRBD2 might be the D (6 bases). Germline CDR1 is KGHSH and CDR2 is LQKENI. This CDR3 is 16 amino acids long. V lost 2 bases to trimming and J lost 9 bases, with 23 bases between them. For the CDR3, the DNA is TGTGCCAGCTCACCAAACCCCCGGGACGGGGGAGGAGGGCAGTACTTC. This translates into CASSPNPRDGGGGQYF.

The rearrangement uses TRBV12-3 or TRBV12-4 and TRBJ1-2, with 8 bases that match TRBD1. Trimming at V came to 1 base and at J to 8 bases, leaving 15 bases not matched to a gene. CDR3 length equals 17 residues. Written as DNA, the CDR3 is TGTGCCAGCAGTTTAGTAGGACAGGGTTTATCGTTGCGCGGCTACACCTTC. The encoded protein is CASSLVGQGLSLRGYTF.

The chain has TRBV19 and TRBJ1-1; 8 nucleotides align to TRBD1. Trimming took 3 bases from V and 1 from J; bases not matched to a gene: 4. The CDR3 is 15 residues long. Germline V CDR1 and CDR2: LNHDA, SQIVND (reference sequence). This chain's CDR3 is CASSIGTGPNTEAFF. CDR3 DNA: TGTGCCAGTAGTATTGGGACAGGACCGAACACTGAAGCTTTCTTT.

The V gene is TRBV27, the J gene TRBJ2-3; no reliable D call. Per germline, CDR1 MNHEY and CDR2 SMNVEV (reference sequence). Trimming removed 2 bases at V and 10 bases at J, with 10 bases between. This CDR3 has 12 amino acids. CDR3 DNA: TGTGCCAGCAGTTTAGTCCACCATCCGCAGTATTTT. Its translation: CASSLVHHPQYF.

The table lists this clonotype with a few counts. The gene calls are TRBV9 and TRBJ2-1; the match to TRBD2 covers 13 bases. The length of the CDR3 is 16 residues. Per germline, CDR1 SGDLS and CDR2 YYNGEE. With V trimmed by 0 bases and J by 6 bases, 3 bases remained unmatched. The CDR3 sequence is CASSVGTSGRANEQFF. CDR3 DNA sequence: TGTGCCAGCAGCGTAGGAACTAGCGGGAGGGCCAATGAGCAGTTCTTC.

The CDR3 nucleotides read TGTGCCAGCAGAATAGACAGGGCGCCCAATTCACCCCTCCACTTT. This gives the protein CASRIDRAPNSPLHF. V usage is TRBV6-5 and J usage is TRBJ1-6, with 7 bases fitting TRBD1. After removal of 6 bases from V and 7 bases from J, the junction contained 9 bases not matched to a gene. The CDR3 loop spans 15 amino acids. Germline CDR1 is MNHEY and CDR2 is SVGAGI.

This chain links TRBV6-5 with TRBJ2-6; D is undetermined. Per germline, CDR1 MNHEY and CDR2 SVGAGI. The length of the CDR3 is 17 residues. V shed 2 bases and J shed 0 bases, with 11 bases lying between them. In DNA form, the CDR3 reads TGTGCCAGCAGTTACAGGGCGGAGAGCTCTGGGGCCAACGTCCTGACTTTC. This encodes CASSYRAESSGANVLTF.

This clonotype was counted a few times. The chain recombines TRBV11-3 with TRBJ2-1; tentative D call: TRBD2 (6 bases). CDR1 SGHNT and CDR2 YENEEA come from the germline V gene. Between the trimmed V and J ends, which lost 3 bases and 5 bases, there was a span of 14 bases. The CDR3 is made up of 15 amino acids. Written as DNA, the CDR3 is TGTGCCAGCAGCTTTGGCCTAGCGCCCGACAATGAGCAGTTCTTC. This gives the protein CASSFGLAPDNEQFF.

The chain employs TRBV2 and TRBJ1-1; the D gene is possibly TRBD1 (5 bases). Germline values: CDR1 SNHLY, CDR2 FYNNEI. The V end lost 6 bases, the J end lost 11 bases, and 22 bases lay between the germline ends. The CDR3 has 14 residues. CDR3 loop: CASRVVPGLYGAFF. In nucleotides, the CDR3 is TGTGCCAGCAGGGTAGTCCCGGGACTTTATGGGGCTTTCTTT.

This sequence joins TRBV10-2 and TRBJ1-1; tentative D call: TRBD1 (5 bases). The V gene's germline CDR1 is WSHSY and CDR2 SAAADI. The CDR3 loop spans 13 amino acids. Trimming shortened V by 4 bases and J by 7 bases, and 13 bases separated the two germline ends. The CDR3 protein is CASSGRGQFEAFF. The CDR3 DNA reads as TGCGCCAGCAGTGGAAGGGGCCAGTTTGAAGCTTTCTTT.

V usage is TRBV4-3 and J usage is TRBJ2-3; unclear D gene. The V end was cut by 1 base, the J end by 0 bases, with 8 bases between. The CDR3 spans 15 residues. Germline CDR1 reads LGHNA; CDR2 reads YSLEER. The CDR3 region is CASSQVSGSTDTQYF. The CDR3 nucleotides are TGCGCCAGCAGCCAAGTATCCGGAAGCACAGATACGCAGTATTTT.

This clonotype showed up just a few times. The V gene is TRBV6-2 or TRBV6-3, the J gene TRBJ1-4, with D maybe TRBD1 (5 bases). The germline gives CDR1 MNHEY, CDR2 SVGEGT. The CDR3 has 15 residues. V dropped 6 bases and J dropped 4 bases, with 15 bases sitting between them. CDR3 loop: CASRSDGGVNEKLFF. The CDR3 nucleotides read TGTGCCAGCAGGAGCGACGGGGGAGTTAATGAAAAACTGTTTTTT.

This clonotype showed up just a few times. The rearrangement joins TRBV2 to TRBJ2-3; tentative D call: TRBD2 (5 bases). The germline V gene has CDR1 SNHLY and CDR2 FYNNEI. This CDR3 is built from 17 residues. V gave up 0 bases and J gave up 2 bases, with 15 bases separating them. The CDR3 region has the DNA TGTGCCAGCAGTGAAGCGCTTACAAGGCGGGCCACAGATACGCAGTATTTT. Encoded protein: CASSEALTRRATDTQYF.

The chain links TRBV20-1 to TRBJ2-7; no firm D call. CDR1 DFQATT and CDR2 SNEGSKA come from the germline V gene (reference sequence). The CDR3 length is 13 residues. V was shortened by 0 bases and J by 0 bases, with 6 bases between the two germline ends. The CDR3 spells CSARETPSYEQYF. The CDR3 DNA reads as TGCAGTGCTAGAGAGACTCCCTCCTACGAGCAGTACTTC.

In its sample, this clonotype was seen a few times. The gene calls are TRBV4-1 and TRBJ2-7, with D perhaps matching TRBD2 (5 bases). Germline V gene lookup returns CDR1 MGHRA and CDR2 YSYEKL. Trimming stripped 4 bases from V and 3 bases from J, with 13 bases between. CDR3 size: 14 residues. DNA for the CDR3: TGCGCCAGCAGCCCTAGTAGAGGGCTCTACGAGCAGTACTTC. Its translation is CASSPSRGLYEQYF.

This clonotype was found a few times. The chain employs TRBV4-3 and TRBJ1-4; D gene unclear. Trimming pared 1 base from V and 0 bases from J, leaving 6 bases between. The germline gives CDR1 LGHNA, CDR2 YSLEER. The CDR3 has 15 residues. CDR3 in amino acids: CASSQGPATNEKLFF. The CDR3 DNA is TGCGCCAGCAGCCAAGGCCCCGCAACTAATGAAAAACTGTTTTTT.

The chain is built from TRBV4-1 and TRBJ1-2; D possibly corresponds to TRBD1 (6 bases). Looked up from germline, CDR1 is MGHRA and CDR2 is YSYEKL. The CDR3 consists of 17 residues. Trimming took 0 bases from V and 0 from J, leaving 14 bases between them. The CDR3: CASSQEIGTTPNYGYTF. The CDR3, as DNA: TGCGCCAGCAGCCAAGAAATTGGGACAACACCTAACTATGGCTACACCTTC.

This clonotype was seen more than once but under ten times. This chain uses TRBV2 with TRBJ2-5, with a tentative D call TRBD2 (6 bases). The J call may be in error: the DNA end matches TRBJ2-4 better. The CDR3 is made up of 12 amino acids. CDR1 and CDR2 (germline): SNHLY, FYNNEI. Here the CDR3 reads CASRETSGIQYF. For the CDR3, the DNA is TGTGCCAGCAGAGAGACTAGTGGCATTCAGTACTTC.

This clonotype appeared a few times. This chain joins TRBV4-2 and TRBJ2-1; D may be TRBD1 (5 bases). This CDR3 comprises 15 residues. V was pared by 0 bases and J by 1 base, with 7 bases between. The germline CDR1 and CDR2 sequences are LGHNA and YNFKEQ. The chain's CDR3 is CASSQEKGSYNEQFF. Written as DNA, the CDR3 is TGTGCCAGCAGCCAAGAAAAGGGGTCCTACAATGAGCAGTTCTTC.

This clonotype came up many times. Here the CDR3 reads CASSQAQYYEQYF. In DNA form, the CDR3 reads TGTGCCAGCAGCCAAGCACAATACTACGAGCAGTACTTC. The chain couples TRBV3-1 to TRBJ2-7; D call uncertain. The CDR3 runs to 13 residues. Germline V gene data show CDR1 as LGHDT and CDR2 as YNNKEL (reference sequence). V was pared by 1 base and J by 3 bases, with 7 bases between.